The 25 T cell receptor beta chains in this list originate from one sample, sequenced in a study of spatial heterogeneity in lung cancer. Time point given: sample taken at primary tumor resection. Unsorted whole RNA samples from tumor, nontumor lung or frozen PBMC were sequenced. TCRdb re-derived calls from the 5' RACE reads in MiXCR, one entry per CDR3 protein. Counted here are tens of thousands of distinct CDR3 sequences, about 7% occurring once; the ten biggest clones make up approximately 15%. Sequencing used PBMCs, obtained at surgery. These receptors were obtained from a male donor with early-stage non-small cell lung cancer.

This clonotype was detected ten times or more. The rearrangement uses TRBV5-5 and TRBJ2-2, with 8 bases identical to TRBD1. From germline, CDR1 is SGHKS and CDR2 YYEKEE (reference sequence). CDR3 length: 16 amino acids. The V and J ends lost 3 bases and 7 bases, in that order; junction bases with no gene match: 11. The CDR3 coding sequence is TGTGCCAGCAGCTACATGGACAGGGCGGTAATCGGGGAGCTGTTTTTT. It is translated as CASSYMDRAVIGELFF.

This clonotype was observed many times. V and J are TRBV7-9 and TRBJ2-7; D might be TRBD2 (6 bases). The V end lost 3 bases, the J end lost 6 bases, and 9 bases lay between the germline ends. CDR3 length equals 12 residues. Germline V gives CDR1 SEHNR, CDR2 FQNEAQ (reference sequence). The CDR3 protein is CASSFEGGEQYF. The DNA for the CDR3 is TGTGCCAGCAGCTTTGAGGGAGGCGAGCAGTACTTC.

This clonotype was recorded many times. This chain uses TRBV20-1 with TRBJ2-3; 9 bases are a match to TRBD2. From germline, CDR1 is DFQATT and CDR2 SNEGSKA (reference sequence). After removal of 1 base from V and 4 bases from J, the junction contained 3 bases not matched to a gene. CDR3 size: 14 residues. Here the CDR3 reads CSARGGGRADTQYF. DNA for the CDR3: TGCAGTGCTAGAGGCGGCGGGAGGGCAGATACGCAGTATTTT.

This clonotype occurred many times. This chain uses TRBV10-3 with TRBJ1-2, with D uncertain. The V and J ends lost 10 bases and 4 bases respectively, with 4 bases between them. The CDR3 loop spans 9 amino acids. Germline V CDR1 and CDR2: ENHRY, SYGVKD. The CDR3 DNA is TGTGCCACCGGCTATGGCTACACCTTC. This translates into CATGYGYTF.

CDR3 residues: CASSLARGETDTQYF. CDR3 sequence (DNA): TGCGCCAGCAGCTTGGCCCGCGGGGAGACAGATACGCAGTATTTT. The chain links TRBV5-1 to TRBJ2-3; perhaps TRBD2 as D (6 bases). The CDR3 extends over 15 amino acids. V lost 0 bases, J lost 3 bases, and 11 bases lay in between. In germline, CDR1 is SGHRS, CDR2 YFSETQ. The whole variable domain, remainder taken from reference TRBV5-1 and TRBJ2-3, is KAGVTQTPRYLIKTRGQQVTLSCSPISGHRSVSWYQQTPGQGLQFLFEYFSETQRNKGNFPGRFSGRQFSNSRSEMNVSTLELGDSALYLCASSLARGETDTQYFGPGTRLTVL.

This clonotype ranks as medium-sized. The chain joins TRBV28 to TRBJ1-5, with D possibly TRBD1 on 5 matching bases. Per germline, CDR1 MDHEN and CDR2 SYDVKM. V dropped 2 bases and J dropped 5 bases, with 13 bases sitting between them. This CDR3 contains 15 residues. The DNA of the CDR3 is TGTGCCAGCAGTTTAGTCGGGGCAGAAGATCAGCCCCAGCATTTT. As protein: CASSLVGAEDQPQHF.

The CDR3 spells CASSTGTSTEFF. CDR3 nucleotide sequence: TGTGCCAGCAGCACGGGGACTAGTACCGAGTTCTTC. The chain uses TRBV5-6 and TRBJ2-1; TRBD2 matches 8 bases. Germline V gene lookup returns CDR1 SGHDT and CDR2 YYEEEE. J gave up 14 bases and V 4 bases, and 8 bases lay outside the gene matches. The CDR3 length is 12 residues.

The sample holds many counts of this clonotype. This sequence joins TRBV6-6 and TRBJ1-5; D is perhaps TRBD1 (6 bases). In germline, CDR1 is MNHNY, CDR2 SVGAGI (reference sequence). Trimming took off 2 bases at V and 0 bases at J, with 17 bases between the two ends. The CDR3 has 18 residues. CDR3 region: CASSYSRTAVYSNQPQHF. In DNA form, the CDR3 reads TGTGCCAGCAGTTACAGTCGGACAGCCGTTTATAGCAATCAGCCCCAGCATTTT.

A few counts support this clonotype. V usage is TRBV2 and J usage is TRBJ2-4; maybe TRBD1 (6 bases). CDR3 size: 13 residues. V lost 5 bases to trimming and J lost 9 bases, with 14 bases between them. The germline V gene has CDR1 SNHLY and CDR2 FYNNEI. CDR3 coding DNA: TGTGCCAGCAGTTCCGGGACCAGGGGCATTCAGTACTTC. Translated: CASSSGTRGIQYF.

This clonotype turned up a few times. The chain joins TRBV7-6 to TRBJ1-6; D is unclear. V was pared by 2 bases and J by 7 bases, with 12 bases between. The V gene's germline CDR1 is SGHVS and CDR2 FNYEAQ. The CDR3 has 15 amino acids. The CDR3 DNA follows: TGTGCCAGCAGCTTAATAGACACTAAAAATTCACCCCTCCACTTT. Translating gives CASSLIDTKNSPLHF.

This clonotype was observed a few times. The V gene is TRBV18, the J gene TRBJ2-1; the D gene is possibly TRBD2 (6 bases). Germline V CDR1 and CDR2: KGHSH, LQKENI. Trimming cost V 5 bases and J 9 bases, with 17 bases left between them. This CDR3 has 14 residues. CDR3 nucleotides: TGTGCCAGCTCAACGGGGGTGGGGCTTGCTGAGCAGTTCTTC. As protein: CASSTGVGLAEQFF.

This clonotype was counted ten times or more. V gene TRBV27 combines with J gene TRBJ2-3; 7 positions agree with TRBD1. This CDR3 comprises 14 residues. Germline assignment: CDR1 MNHEY and CDR2 SMNVEV (reference sequence). Unmatched junction bases numbered 3, after V lost 3 bases and J lost 3 bases. The CDR3 DNA follows: TGTGCCAGCAGTTTTCAGGGGGAGACAGATACGCAGTATTTT. It specifies CASSFQGETDTQYF.

This clonotype was observed a few times. The CDR3: CASSGQGNTEAFF. In DNA form, the CDR3 reads TGTGCCAGCAGTGGACAGGGGAACACTGAAGCTTTCTTT. This chain joins TRBV6-6 and TRBJ1-1; 8 bases line up with TRBD1. The CDR3 has 13 residues. Germline V gene lookup returns CDR1 MNHNY and CDR2 SVGAGI (reference sequence). J lost 1 base, V lost 5 bases, and 0 bases had no gene match.

This clonotype has a count of ten or more. The rearrangement links TRBV20-1 to TRBJ2-3, with D possibly TRBD2 on 5 matching bases. The length of the CDR3 is 16 residues. Trimming removed 3 bases from V and 0 bases from J, with 16 bases in between. Germline CDR1 is DFQATT and CDR2 is SNEGSKA (reference sequence). The CDR3 coding sequence is TGCAGTGCTAGGGTTAGGCTAGCCGCGAGCACAGATACGCAGTATTTT. It specifies CSARVRLAASTDTQYF.

This clonotype showed up many times. The chain uses TRBV2 and TRBJ2-3, with unresolved D. In germline, CDR1 is SNHLY, CDR2 FYNNEI. The CDR3 has 14 amino acids. V was clipped by 1 base and J by 0 bases, with 5 bases between them. The CDR3 region has the DNA TGTGCCAGCAGTGAAGGTCTCAGCACAGATACGCAGTATTTT. Translated, it gives CASSEGLSTDTQYF.

The V call is TRBV7-2, the J call TRBJ2-1; no clear D gene. CDR3 length: 14 amino acids. From germline, CDR1 is SGHTA and CDR2 FQGNSA. Trimming removed 2 bases from V and 3 bases from J, with 8 bases in between. The CDR3 DNA reads TGTGCCAGCAGCTTACCCGGCAACTACAATGAGCAGTTCTTC. This gives the protein CASSLPGNYNEQFF.

This clonotype has a handful of counts. CDR3 sequence (DNA): TGTGCCAGCAGCCCGGGGAGCGGGGGGGCCGGGGAGACCCAGTACTTC. Its protein product is CASSPGSGGAGETQYF. The V and J genes are TRBV4-2 and TRBJ2-5; 10 nucleotides line up with TRBD2. Germline V gene sequence: CDR1 LGHNA, CDR2 YNFKEQ. CDR3 length equals 16 residues. V was clipped by 4 bases and J by 5 bases; unmatched bases: 10.

This clonotype was detected ten times or more. The chain is built from TRBV28 and TRBJ1-3; D perhaps matches TRBD1 (6 bases). The CDR3 loop spans 17 amino acids. The germline V and J ends were trimmed by 6 bases and 0 bases, with 18 bases remaining between them. The germline V gene has CDR1 MDHEN and CDR2 SYDVKM. CDR3 region: CASRQGGGSYSGNTIYF. For the CDR3, the DNA is TGTGCCAGCAGACAGGGCGGGGGGTCGTACTCTGGAAACACCATATATTTT.

The genes are TRBV16 and TRBJ2-7; no firm D call. This CDR3 spans 13 amino acids. Germline loops: CDR1 KGHSY, CDR2 FQNENV. V lost 4 bases, J lost 3 bases, and 10 bases lay in between. CDR3 loop: CASSPSLVYEQYF. CDR3 DNA: TGTGCCAGCAGCCCCTCGCTGGTCTACGAGCAGTACTTC.

The table lists this clonotype with many counts. V usage is TRBV4-2 and J usage is TRBJ2-1, with 10 bases fitting TRBD2. The CDR3 extends over 15 amino acids. Trimming cost V 6 bases and J 7 bases; bases outside gene matches: 9. Germline CDR1 LGHNA, CDR2 YNFKEQ. The CDR3 DNA follows: TGTGCCAGCAGTCCGACTAGCGGGTTATTAAATGAGCAGTTCTTC. Protein: CASSPTSGLLNEQFF.

In its sample, this clonotype was seen once. The chain carries TRBV5-1 and TRBJ2-3; D uncertain. Between the trimmed V and J ends, which lost 1 base and 1 base, there was a span of 7 bases. The CDR3 runs 14 residues. The V gene's germline CDR1 is SGHRS and CDR2 YFSETQ. The CDR3 loop reads CASSLSQRTDTQYF. In DNA, the CDR3 is TGCGCCAGCAGCTTGAGTCAGCGCACAGATACGCAGTATTTT.

This clonotype has at least ten counts. The chain carries TRBV9 and TRBJ2-3; 10 bases fit TRBD2. J gave up 2 bases and V 3 bases, and 6 bases lay outside the gene matches. CDR1 SGDLS and CDR2 YYNGEE come from the germline V gene. This CDR3 contains 16 residues. CDR3 sequence reads: CASSAPSGGFTDTQYF. CDR3 bases: TGTGCCAGCAGCGCTCCTAGCGGGGGCTTCACAGATACGCAGTATTTT.

This clonotype was counted ten times or more. The chain carries TRBV3-1 and TRBJ2-2; D gene uncertain. The CDR3 sequence is 15 residues long. Germline V gene sequence: CDR1 LGHDT, CDR2 YNNKEL (reference sequence). V dropped 3 bases and J dropped 5 bases, with 13 bases sitting between them. The CDR3 reads CASSHGIFDTGELFF. CDR3 sequence (DNA): TGTGCCAGCAGCCACGGAATCTTTGATACCGGGGAGCTGTTTTTT.

This clonotype has ten or more counts. The V gene is TRBV4-1, the J gene TRBJ2-1; TRBD2 is a possible D gene (5 bases). CDR1 and CDR2 from the germline V gene are MGHRA and YSYEKL. This CDR3 is built from 15 residues. Trimming removed 6 bases at V and 0 bases at J, with 12 bases between. The CDR3 spells CASRGPGSSYNEQFF. CDR3 nucleotides: TGCGCCAGCAGAGGTCCGGGGAGCTCCTACAATGAGCAGTTCTTC.

This clonotype was found many times. The rearrangement joins TRBV6-2 or TRBV6-3 to TRBJ1-2; 8 nucleotides match TRBD1. Germline loops: CDR1 MNHEY, CDR2 SVGEGT. The CDR3 length is 13 residues. The ends lost 5 bases at V and 5 bases at J; junction bases unmatched: 4. CDR3 residues: CASSAGTGYGYTF. The CDR3 bases are TGTGCCAGCAGTGCCGGGACAGGATATGGCTACACCTTC.